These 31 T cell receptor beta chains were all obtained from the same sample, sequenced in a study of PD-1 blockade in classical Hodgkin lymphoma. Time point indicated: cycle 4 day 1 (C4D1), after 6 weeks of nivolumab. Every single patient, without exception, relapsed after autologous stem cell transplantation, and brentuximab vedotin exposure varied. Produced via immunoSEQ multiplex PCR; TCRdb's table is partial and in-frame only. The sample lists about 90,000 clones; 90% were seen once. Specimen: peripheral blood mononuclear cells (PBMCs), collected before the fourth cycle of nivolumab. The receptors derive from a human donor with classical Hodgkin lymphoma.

The CDR3 sequence: CASSVSGVQETQYF. CDR3 bases: TGTGCCAGCAGTGTATCAGGGGTACAGGAGACCCAGTACTTC. The chain combines TRBV6-1 with TRBJ2-5, with D perhaps TRBD1 (6 bases). This CDR3 comprises 14 residues. With 4 bases removed from V and 5 bases from J, the gap between germline ends came to 14 bases. Germline CDR1 is MNHNS and CDR2 is SASEGT.

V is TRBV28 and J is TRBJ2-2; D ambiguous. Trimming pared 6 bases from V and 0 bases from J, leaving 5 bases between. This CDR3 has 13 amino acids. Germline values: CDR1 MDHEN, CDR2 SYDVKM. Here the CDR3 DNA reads TGTGCCAGCAGAAGTTCGAACACCGGGGAGCTGTTTTTT. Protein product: CASRSSNTGELFF.

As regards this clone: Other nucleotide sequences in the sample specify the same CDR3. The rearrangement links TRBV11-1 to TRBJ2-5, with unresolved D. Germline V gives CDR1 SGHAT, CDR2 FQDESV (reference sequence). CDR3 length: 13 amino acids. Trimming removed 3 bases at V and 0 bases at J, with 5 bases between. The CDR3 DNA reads TGTGCCAGCAGCTTTGGGGACCAAGAGACCCAGTACTTC. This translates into CASSFGDQETQYF.

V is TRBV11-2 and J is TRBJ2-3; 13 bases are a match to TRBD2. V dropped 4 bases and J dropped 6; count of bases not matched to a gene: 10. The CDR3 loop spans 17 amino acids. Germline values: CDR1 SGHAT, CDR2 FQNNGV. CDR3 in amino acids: CASSSQGLAGAPDTQYF. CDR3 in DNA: TGTGCCAGCAGCTCGCAAGGACTAGCGGGGGCCCCGGATACGCAGTATTTT.

CDR3 coding DNA: TGTGCCTGGAGTATCACAGGGAGTACTGAAGCTTTCTTT. Its translation: CAWSITGSTEAFF. The chain recombines TRBV30 with TRBJ1-1; D might be TRBD1 (6 bases). The length of the CDR3 is 13 residues. Trimming shortened V by 2 bases and J by 5 bases, and 12 bases separated the two germline ends. Germline CDR1 GTSNPN, CDR2 SVGIG (reference sequence).

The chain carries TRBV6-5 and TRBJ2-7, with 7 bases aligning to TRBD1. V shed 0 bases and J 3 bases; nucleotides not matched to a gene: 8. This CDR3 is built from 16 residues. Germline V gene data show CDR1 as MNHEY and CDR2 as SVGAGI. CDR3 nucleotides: TGTGCCAGCAGTTACTCGGCCCGGGACAGCTACTACGAGCAGTACTTC. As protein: CASSYSARDSYYEQYF.

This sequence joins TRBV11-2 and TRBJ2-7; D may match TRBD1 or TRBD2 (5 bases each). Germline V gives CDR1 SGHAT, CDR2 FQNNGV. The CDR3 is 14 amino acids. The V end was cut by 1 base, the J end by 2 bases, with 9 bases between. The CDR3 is CASSLVGTAYEQYF. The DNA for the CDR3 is TGTGCCAGCAGCTTAGTTGGGACGGCCTACGAGCAGTACTTC.

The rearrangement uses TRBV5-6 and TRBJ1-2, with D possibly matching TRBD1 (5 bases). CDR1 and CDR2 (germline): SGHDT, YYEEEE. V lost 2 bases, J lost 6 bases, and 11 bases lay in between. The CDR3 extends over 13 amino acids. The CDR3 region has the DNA TGTGCCAGCAGCTTCGGGGGTGGGGATGGCTACACCTTC. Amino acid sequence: CASSFGGGDGYTF.

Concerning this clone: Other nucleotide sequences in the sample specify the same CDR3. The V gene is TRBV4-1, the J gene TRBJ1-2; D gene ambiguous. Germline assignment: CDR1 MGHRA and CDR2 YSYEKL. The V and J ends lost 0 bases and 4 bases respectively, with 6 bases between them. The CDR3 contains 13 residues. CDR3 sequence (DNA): TGCGCCAGCAGCCAAGATCGGGGCTATGGCTACACCTTC. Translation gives CASSQDRGYGYTF.

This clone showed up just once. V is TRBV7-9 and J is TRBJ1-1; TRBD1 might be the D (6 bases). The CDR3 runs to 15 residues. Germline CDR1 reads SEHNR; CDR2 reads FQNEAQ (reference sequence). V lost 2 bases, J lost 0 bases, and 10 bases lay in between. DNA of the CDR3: TGTGCCAGCAGCTTACGGGGACAATTGAACACTGAAGCTTTCTTT. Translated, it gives CASSLRGQLNTEAFF.

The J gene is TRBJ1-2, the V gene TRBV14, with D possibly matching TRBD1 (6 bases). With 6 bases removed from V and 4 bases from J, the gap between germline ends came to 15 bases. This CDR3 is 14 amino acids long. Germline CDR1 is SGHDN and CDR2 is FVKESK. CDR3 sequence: CASSLGGAGYGYTF. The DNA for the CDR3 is TGTGCCAGCAGTTTGGGGGGCGCCGGCTATGGCTACACCTTC.

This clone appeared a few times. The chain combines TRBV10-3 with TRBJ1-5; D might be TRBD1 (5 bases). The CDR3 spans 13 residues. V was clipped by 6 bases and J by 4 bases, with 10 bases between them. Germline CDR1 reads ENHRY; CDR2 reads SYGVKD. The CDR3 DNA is TGTGCCATCAGCCGGGACGGTAATCAGCCCCAGCATTTT. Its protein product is CAISRDGNQPQHF.

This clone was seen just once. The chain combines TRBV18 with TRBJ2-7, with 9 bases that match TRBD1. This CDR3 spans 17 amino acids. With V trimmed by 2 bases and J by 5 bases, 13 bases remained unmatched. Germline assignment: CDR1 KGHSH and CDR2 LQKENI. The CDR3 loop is CASSPNPGQGLRDEQYF. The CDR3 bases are TGTGCCAGCTCACCAAATCCGGGACAGGGCCTTCGGGACGAGCAGTACTTC.

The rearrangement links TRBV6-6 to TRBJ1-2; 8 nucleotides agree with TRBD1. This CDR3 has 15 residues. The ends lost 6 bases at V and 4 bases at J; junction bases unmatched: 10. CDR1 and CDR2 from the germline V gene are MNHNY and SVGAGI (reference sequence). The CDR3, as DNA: TGTGCCAGCAGCCCCGACAGGGGCGCCGTCTATGGCTACACCTTC. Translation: CASSPDRGAVYGYTF.

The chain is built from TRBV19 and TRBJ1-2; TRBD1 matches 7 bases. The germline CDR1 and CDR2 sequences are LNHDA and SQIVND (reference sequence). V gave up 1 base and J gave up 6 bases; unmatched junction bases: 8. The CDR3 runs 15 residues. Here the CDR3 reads CASSIGARGWDGYTF. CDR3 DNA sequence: TGTGCCAGTAGTATAGGAGCCAGGGGGTGGGATGGCTACACCTTC.

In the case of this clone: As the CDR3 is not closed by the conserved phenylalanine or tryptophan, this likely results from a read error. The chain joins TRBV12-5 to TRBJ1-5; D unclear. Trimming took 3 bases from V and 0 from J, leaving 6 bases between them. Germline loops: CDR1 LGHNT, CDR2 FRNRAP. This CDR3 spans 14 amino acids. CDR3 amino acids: CASGFKSSNQPQHS. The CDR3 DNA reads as TGTGCTAGTGGTTTTAAGAGTAGCAATCAGCCCCAGCATTCT.

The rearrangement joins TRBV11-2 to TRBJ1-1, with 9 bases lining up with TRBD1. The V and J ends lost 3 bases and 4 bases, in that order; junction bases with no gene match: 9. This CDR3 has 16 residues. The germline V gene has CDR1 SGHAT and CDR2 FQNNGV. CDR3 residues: CASSFNSGQGSTEAFF. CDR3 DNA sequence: TGTGCCAGCAGCTTCAACTCTGGACAGGGGAGCACTGAAGCTTTCTTT.

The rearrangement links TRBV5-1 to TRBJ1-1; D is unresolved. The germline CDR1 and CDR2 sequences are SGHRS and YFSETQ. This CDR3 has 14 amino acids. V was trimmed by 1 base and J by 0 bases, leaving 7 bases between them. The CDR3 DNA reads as TGCGCCAGCAGCTTGCCAGGCATGAACACTGAAGCTTTCTTT. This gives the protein CASSLPGMNTEAFF.

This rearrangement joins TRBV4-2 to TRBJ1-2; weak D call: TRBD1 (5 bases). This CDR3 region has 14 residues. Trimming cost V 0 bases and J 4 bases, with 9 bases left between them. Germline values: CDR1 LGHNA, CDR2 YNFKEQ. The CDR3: CASSQEGGAYGYTF. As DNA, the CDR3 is TGTGCCAGCAGCCAAGAGGGGGGTGCCTATGGCTACACCTTC.

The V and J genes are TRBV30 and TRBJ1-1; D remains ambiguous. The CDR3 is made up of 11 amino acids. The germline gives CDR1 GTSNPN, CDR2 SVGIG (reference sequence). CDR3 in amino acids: CAGWENTEAFF. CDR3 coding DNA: TGTGCTGGATGGGAGAACACTGAAGCTTTCTTT.

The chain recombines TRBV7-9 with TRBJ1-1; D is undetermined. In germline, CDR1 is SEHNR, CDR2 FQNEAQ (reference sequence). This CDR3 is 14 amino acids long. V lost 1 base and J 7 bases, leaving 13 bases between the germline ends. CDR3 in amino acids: CASSLVIVRVEAFF. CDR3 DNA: TGTGCCAGCAGCTTAGTGATTGTGAGGGTTGAAGCTTTCTTT. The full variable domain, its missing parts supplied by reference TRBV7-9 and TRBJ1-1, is DTGVSQNPRHKITKRGQNVTFRCDPISEHNRLYWYRQTLGQGPEFLTYFQNEAQLEKSRLLSDRFSAERPKGSFSTLEIQRTEQGDSAMYLCASSLVIVRVEAFFGQGTRLTVV.

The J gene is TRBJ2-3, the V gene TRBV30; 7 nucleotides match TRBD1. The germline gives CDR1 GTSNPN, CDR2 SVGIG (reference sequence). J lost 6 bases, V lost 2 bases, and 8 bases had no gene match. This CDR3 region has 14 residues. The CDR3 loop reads CAWSQNRGGDTQYF. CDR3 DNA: TGTGCCTGGAGTCAAAACAGGGGTGGCGATACGCAGTATTTT.

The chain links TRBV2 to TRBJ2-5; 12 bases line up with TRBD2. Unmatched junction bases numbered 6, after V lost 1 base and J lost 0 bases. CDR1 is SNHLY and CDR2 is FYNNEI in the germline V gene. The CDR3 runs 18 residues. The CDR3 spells CASSEGASGGVDQETQYF. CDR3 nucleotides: TGTGCCAGCAGTGAAGGGGCTAGCGGGGGGGTTGACCAAGAGACCCAGTACTTC.

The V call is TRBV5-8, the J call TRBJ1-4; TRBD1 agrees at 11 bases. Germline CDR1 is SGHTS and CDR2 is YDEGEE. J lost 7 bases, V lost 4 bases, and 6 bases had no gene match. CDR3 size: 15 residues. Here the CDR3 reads CASSRGQGALEKLFF. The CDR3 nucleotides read TGTGCCAGCAGCAGAGGACAGGGGGCTCTTGAAAAACTGTTTTTT.

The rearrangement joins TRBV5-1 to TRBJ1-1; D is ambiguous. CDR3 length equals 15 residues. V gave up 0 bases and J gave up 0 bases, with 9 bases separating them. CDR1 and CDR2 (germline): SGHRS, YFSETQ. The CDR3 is CASSLGHQMNTEAFF. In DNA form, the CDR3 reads TGCGCCAGCAGCTTGGGTCATCAGATGAACACTGAAGCTTTCTTT.

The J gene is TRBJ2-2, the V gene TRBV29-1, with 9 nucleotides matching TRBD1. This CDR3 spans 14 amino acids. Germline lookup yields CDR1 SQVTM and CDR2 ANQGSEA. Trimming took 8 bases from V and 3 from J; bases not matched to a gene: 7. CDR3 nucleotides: TGCAGCACTAGACAGGGGGTGGACACCGGGGAGCTGTTTTTT. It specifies CSTRQGVDTGELFF.

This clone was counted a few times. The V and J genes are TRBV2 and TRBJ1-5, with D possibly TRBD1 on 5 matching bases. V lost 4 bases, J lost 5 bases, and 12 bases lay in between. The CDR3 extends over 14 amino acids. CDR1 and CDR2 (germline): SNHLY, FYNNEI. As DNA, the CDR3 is TGTGCCAGCAGTGGTCAGGGCGGTGATCAGCCCCAGCATTTT. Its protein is CASSGQGGDQPQHF. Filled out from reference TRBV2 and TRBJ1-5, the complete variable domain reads EPEVTQTPSHQVTQMGQEVILRCVPISNHLYFYWYRQILGQKVEFLVSFYNNEISEKSEIFDDQFSVERPDGSNFTLKIRSTKLEDSAMYFCASSGQGGDQPQHFGDGTRLSIL.

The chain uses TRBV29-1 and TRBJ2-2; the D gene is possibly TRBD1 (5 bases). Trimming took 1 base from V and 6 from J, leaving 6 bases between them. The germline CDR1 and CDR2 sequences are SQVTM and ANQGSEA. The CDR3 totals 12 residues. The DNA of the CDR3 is TGCAGCGTTGAAGGCAGGGCCGGGGAGCTGTTTTTT. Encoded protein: CSVEGRAGELFF.

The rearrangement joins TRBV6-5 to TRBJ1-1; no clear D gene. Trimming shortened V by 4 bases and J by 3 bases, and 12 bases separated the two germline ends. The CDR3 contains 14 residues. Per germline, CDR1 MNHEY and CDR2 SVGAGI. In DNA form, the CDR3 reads TGTGCCAGCAGTTTACGTTCGGTCGACACTGAAGCTTTCTTT. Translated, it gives CASSLRSVDTEAFF.

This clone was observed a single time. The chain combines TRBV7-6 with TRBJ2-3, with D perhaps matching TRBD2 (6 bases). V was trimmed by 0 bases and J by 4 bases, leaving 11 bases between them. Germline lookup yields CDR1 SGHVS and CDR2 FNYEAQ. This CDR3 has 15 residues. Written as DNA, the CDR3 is TGTGCCAGCAGCTTAGCGGGGGGATCCCCAGATACGCAGTATTTT. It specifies CASSLAGGSPDTQYF.

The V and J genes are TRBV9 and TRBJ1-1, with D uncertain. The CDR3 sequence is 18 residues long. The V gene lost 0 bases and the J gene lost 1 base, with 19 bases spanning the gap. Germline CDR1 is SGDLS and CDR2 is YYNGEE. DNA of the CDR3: TGTGCCAGCAGCGTAGACCCGGCTAGAGGGATAGGGAACACTGAAGCTTTCTTT. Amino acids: CASSVDPARGIGNTEAFF.